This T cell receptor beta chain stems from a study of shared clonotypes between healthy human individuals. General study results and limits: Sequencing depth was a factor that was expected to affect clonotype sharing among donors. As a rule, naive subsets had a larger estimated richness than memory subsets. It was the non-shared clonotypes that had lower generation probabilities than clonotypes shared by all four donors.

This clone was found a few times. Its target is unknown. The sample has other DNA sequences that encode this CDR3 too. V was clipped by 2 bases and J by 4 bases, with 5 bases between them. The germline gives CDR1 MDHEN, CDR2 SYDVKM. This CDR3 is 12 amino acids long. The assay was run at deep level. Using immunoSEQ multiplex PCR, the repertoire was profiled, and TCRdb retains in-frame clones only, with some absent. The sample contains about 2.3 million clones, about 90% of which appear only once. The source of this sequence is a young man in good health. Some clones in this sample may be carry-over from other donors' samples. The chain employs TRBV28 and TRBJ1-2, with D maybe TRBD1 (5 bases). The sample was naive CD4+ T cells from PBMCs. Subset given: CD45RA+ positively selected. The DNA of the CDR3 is TGTGCCAGCAGTTTACAGGGCTATGGCTACACCTTC. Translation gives CASSLQGYGYTF.